This entry lists 20 T cell receptor beta chains sequenced from one sample in a study of identifying expanded T cells in peripheral blood. The assay was immunoSEQ multiplex PCR, and TCRdb's table has in-frame clones only and misses some. The sample includes about 110,000 clones, about 89% of them seen just once. The sample taken for sequencing was blood. Receptors were obtained from a person aged 18 to 70 in good health.

The chain couples TRBV5-4 to TRBJ1-1, with 8 bases matching TRBD1. This CDR3 has 15 residues. Trimming took 5 bases from V and 4 from J; bases not matched to a gene: 10. Germline CDR1 is SGHNT and CDR2 is YYREEE (reference sequence). CDR3 sequence reads: CASRLRTGGITEAFF. CDR3 DNA: TGTGCCAGCAGACTGAGAACAGGGGGTATCACTGAAGCTTTCTTT.

This rearrangement joins TRBV19 to TRBJ2-3; 7 nucleotides match TRBD1. This CDR3 has 16 residues. Germline CDR1 and CDR2: LNHDA and SQIVND (reference sequence). Trimming at V came to 5 bases and at J to 4 bases, leaving 12 bases not matched to a gene. Written as DNA, the CDR3 is TGTGCCAGTAGTTGGAGACAGGGCGTTGGTGCAGATACGCAGTATTTT. This codes for CASSWRQGVGADTQYF.

This chain connects TRBV6-1 to TRBJ1-4, with D possibly matching TRBD1 (5 bases). Germline V CDR1 and CDR2: MNHNS, SASEGT. This CDR3 has 13 amino acids. The V end was cut by 6 bases, the J end by 12 bases, with 17 bases between. The CDR3 coding sequence is TGTGCCAGCAGGCAGGAACCAGGGCGGGAACTGTTTTTT. Amino acid sequence: CASRQEPGRELFF.

The chain is built from TRBV6-6 and TRBJ1-3; D is uncertain. Trimming left V 2 bases short and J 0 bases short, with 8 bases between. The CDR3 has 15 residues. The germline CDR1 and CDR2 sequences are MNHNY and SVGAGI (reference sequence). CDR3 sequence reads: CASSYQFDSGNTIYF. The CDR3 nucleotides are TGTGCCAGCAGTTACCAGTTTGACTCTGGAAACACCATATATTTT.

The chain recombines TRBV7-8 with TRBJ1-5; D may be TRBD1 (5 bases). The germline V gene has CDR1 SGHVS and CDR2 FQNEAQ. V lost 3 bases and J 4 bases, leaving 10 bases between the germline ends. This CDR3 contains 14 residues. CDR3 DNA: TGTGCCAGCAGCTTTTTCGCAGGGAATCAGCCCCAGCATTTT. Translating it yields CASSFFAGNQPQHF.

In its sample, this clone was seen once. This rearrangement joins TRBV7-8 to TRBJ1-2; no firm D call. This CDR3 contains 15 residues. The ends were cut back, 0 bases at V and 5 bases at J, with 13 bases in the middle. The V gene's germline CDR1 is SGHVS and CDR2 FQNEAQ. CDR3 in amino acids: CASSLALGELYGYTF. DNA for the CDR3: TGTGCCAGCAGCTTAGCGCTTGGGGAACTTTATGGCTACACCTTC. Based on the CDR3 plus reference TRBV7-8 and TRBJ1-2, the full variable domain is GAGVSQSPRYKVAKRGQDVALRCDPISGHVSLFWYQQALGQGPEFLTYFQNEAQLDKSGLPSDRFFAERPEGSVSTLKIQRTQQEDSAVYLCASSLALGELYGYTFGSGTRLTVV.

The CDR3 DNA is TGCGCCAGCAGCTTAACCGGGACAGGGGGAGAGACCCAGTACTTC. Translating it yields CASSLTGTGGETQYF. The rearrangement uses TRBV5-1 and TRBJ2-5, with 11 bases identical to TRBD1. Trimming took 2 bases from V and 4 from J; bases not matched to a gene: 4. This CDR3 is built from 15 residues. CDR1 and CDR2 (germline): SGHRS, YFSETQ.

The chain is built from TRBV19 and TRBJ1-1, with TRBD1 identical over 7 bases. The CDR3 has 17 amino acids. V gave up 2 bases and J gave up 4 bases; unmatched junction bases: 13. Germline V gene sequence: CDR1 LNHDA, CDR2 SQIVND (reference sequence). CDR3 bases: TGTGCCAGTAGTATAAGAGTAGGGGGCTCCCCGGGCACTGAAGCTTTCTTT. It specifies CASSIRVGGSPGTEAFF.

This clone showed up just once. The chain is built from TRBV7-2 and TRBJ2-7; 11 bases map to TRBD2. V lost 5 bases to trimming and J lost 2 bases; unmatched junction nucleotides: 8. The CDR3 totals 16 residues. Germline V gene sequence: CDR1 SGHTA, CDR2 FQGNSA. CDR3 in amino acids: CASSPGTSGVPYEQYF. The CDR3 DNA reads TGTGCCAGCAGCCCGGGGACTAGCGGTGTTCCCTACGAGCAGTACTTC.

The V and J genes are TRBV13 and TRBJ2-1, with 8 bases identical to TRBD2. Germline assignment: CDR1 PRHDT and CDR2 FYEKMQ (reference sequence). V lost 4 bases to trimming and J lost 0 bases; unmatched junction nucleotides: 14. The CDR3 is 19 residues long. The CDR3 coding sequence is TGTGCCAGCAGCTCCTCTAGCGGGCAAAGCTTAAGCTCCTACAATGAGCAGTTCTTC. Protein product: CASSSSSGQSLSSYNEQFF.

The rearrangement uses TRBV6-5 and TRBJ1-1; D is unresolved. The CDR3 contains 13 residues. V lost 6 bases and J 1 base, leaving 9 bases between the germline ends. Germline V gene sequence: CDR1 MNHEY, CDR2 SVGAGI. The CDR3 region is CASRLLWNTEAFF. CDR3 nucleotides: TGTGCCAGCAGGCTCTTATGGAACACTGAAGCTTTCTTT.

V gene TRBV13 combines with J gene TRBJ2-1, with 8 bases that match TRBD2. J gave up 7 bases and V 0 bases, and 2 bases lay outside the gene matches. Per germline, CDR1 PRHDT and CDR2 FYEKMQ (reference sequence). This CDR3 spans 14 amino acids. CDR3 sequence: CASSLGLAVNEQFF. The CDR3 bases are TGTGCCAGCAGCTTAGGACTAGCGGTAAATGAGCAGTTCTTC.

The chain combines TRBV21-1 with TRBJ1-3; the D segment call TRBD1 is taken from the table without a DNA check. TRBV21-1 is annotated as a pseudogene. The CDR3 has 13 residues. In DNA, the CDR3 is TGTGCCAGCAGCAACAGGGTTGGAAACACCATATATTTT. Its translation: CASSNRVGNTIYF.

Note on this clone: At one of its ends the junction is not consistent with the germline gene, which may arise from a read error. The CDR3 sequence: CASSEGQGGLFF. The CDR3 DNA follows: TGTGCCAGCAGCGAAGGACAGGGGGGGCTGTTTTTT. V and J are TRBV9 and TRBJ2-2; 10 nucleotides align to TRBD1. CDR3 size: 12 residues. Germline CDR1 and CDR2: SGDLS and YYNGEE.

The chain recombines TRBV5-8 with TRBJ2-3; 8 bases map to TRBD2. V trimming: 4 bases; J trimming: 6 bases; junction bases outside the gene matches: 10. Germline V gene data show CDR1 as SGHTS and CDR2 as YDEGEE. This CDR3 has 15 residues. As DNA, the CDR3 is TGTGCCAGCAGCCCCGGGACTAGTGGGGCGGATACGCAGTATTTT. It yields the protein CASSPGTSGADTQYF.

This clone has a handful of counts. The chain uses TRBV4-2 and TRBJ2-1; 10 bases fit TRBD2. The V gene's germline CDR1 is LGHNA and CDR2 YNFKEQ. This CDR3 spans 15 amino acids. V trimming: 0 bases; J trimming: 8 bases; junction bases outside the gene matches: 4. CDR3 coding DNA: TGTGCCAGCAGCCAAGATCAGGGGACTAGCGATGAGCAGTTCTTC. This encodes CASSQDQGTSDEQFF.

V gene TRBV10-3 combines with J gene TRBJ1-2; a weak D match, TRBD1 (5 bases). CDR3 length: 14 residues. The V end lost 10 bases, the J end lost 2 bases, and 17 bases lay between the germline ends. The germline CDR1 and CDR2 sequences are ENHRY and SYGVKD. The CDR3 region is CATRDPAGNYGYTF. The CDR3 nucleotides read TGTGCCACAAGGGACCCTGCTGGGAACTATGGCTACACCTTC.

V gene TRBV27 combines with J gene TRBJ2-5, with 7 bases matching TRBD2. The assigned J gene may be wrong: the sequence end matches TRBJ2-7 better. The length of the CDR3 is 14 residues. CDR1 MNHEY and CDR2 SMNVEV come from the germline V gene (reference sequence). CDR3 coding DNA: TGTGCCAGCAGTTTAGGGAGGGGCTCCTACGAGCAGTACTTC. Its protein product is CASSLGRGSYEQYF.

The chain uses TRBV28 and TRBJ2-7; TRBD1 aligns across 8 bases. Germline CDR1 MDHEN, CDR2 SYDVKM. The V segment lost 4 bases and the J segment 3 bases; nucleotides outside the gene matches: 11. This CDR3 region has 16 residues. The CDR3 loop is CASSYKLGQGGYEQYF. DNA of the CDR3: TGTGCCAGCAGTTATAAACTCGGACAGGGCGGCTACGAGCAGTACTTC.

Only a few counts were recorded for this clone. The V gene is TRBV19, the J gene TRBJ1-2; 7 bases are a match to TRBD1. The CDR3 extends over 13 amino acids. The V and J ends lost 5 bases and 3 bases, in that order; junction bases with no gene match: 3. Germline CDR1 reads LNHDA; CDR2 reads SQIVND (reference sequence). CDR3 sequence (DNA): TGTGCCAGTAGTTACGACAGGGACTATGGCTACACCTTC. Residues: CASSYDRDYGYTF.